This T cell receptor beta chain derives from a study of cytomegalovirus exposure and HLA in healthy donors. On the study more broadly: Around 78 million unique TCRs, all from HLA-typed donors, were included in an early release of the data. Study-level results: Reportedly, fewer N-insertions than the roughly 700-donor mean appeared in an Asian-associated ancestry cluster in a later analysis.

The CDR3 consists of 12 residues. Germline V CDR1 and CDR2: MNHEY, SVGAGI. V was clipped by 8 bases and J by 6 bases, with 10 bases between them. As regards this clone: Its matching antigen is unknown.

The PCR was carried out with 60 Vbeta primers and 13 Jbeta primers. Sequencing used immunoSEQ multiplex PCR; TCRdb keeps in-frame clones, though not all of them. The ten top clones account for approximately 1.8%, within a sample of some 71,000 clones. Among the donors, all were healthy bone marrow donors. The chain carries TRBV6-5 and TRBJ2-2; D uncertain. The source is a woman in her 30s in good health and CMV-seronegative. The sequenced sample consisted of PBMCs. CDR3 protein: CASQDRPGELFF. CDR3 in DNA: TGTGCCAGCCAGGATCGGCCCGGGGAGCTGTTTTTT.